This TCR beta chain was captured by sequencing in a study of T cell responses to AZD1222 COVID-19 vaccine. Trimming left V 5 bases short and J 0 bases short, with 10 bases between. This CDR3 comprises 15 residues. Germline assignment: CDR1 SEHNR and CDR2 FQNEAQ (reference sequence). TCRdb's copy holds only in-frame clones and misses some; the assay was immunoSEQ multiplex PCR. The sample yields about 140,000 clones, roughly 89% seen once. Broader study findings: Spike-specific TCR depth and breadth grew after two AZD1222 doses.

This clone was observed a few times. Its antigen remains unidentified. The TCR sequence derives from an adult in good health. The chain joins TRBV7-9 to TRBJ2-2; perhaps TRBD2 as D (6 bases). Here the sequenced sample was peripheral blood, taken on day 0 of AZD1222 vaccination. The CDR3: CASSPRDSNTGELFF. CDR3 in DNA: TGTGCCAGCAGCCCCCGGGACTCGAACACCGGGGAGCTGTTTTTT.